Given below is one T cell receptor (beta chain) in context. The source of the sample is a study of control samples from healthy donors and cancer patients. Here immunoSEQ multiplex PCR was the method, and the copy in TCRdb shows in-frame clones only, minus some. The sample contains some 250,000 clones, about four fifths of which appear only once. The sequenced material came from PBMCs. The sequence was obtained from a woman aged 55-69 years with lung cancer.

The CDR3 is CASSSLPDRSSVVQFF. DNA of the CDR3: TGTGCCAGCAGTTCCCTACCAGACAGATCCTCGGTGGTGCAGTTCTTC. The chain recombines TRBV27 with TRBJ2-1, with D maybe TRBD1 (5 bases). CDR3 length: 16 amino acids. Germline lookup yields CDR1 MNHEY and CDR2 SMNVEV (reference sequence). V lost 4 bases to trimming and J lost 12 bases, with 25 bases between them.